The present T cell receptor beta chain was sequenced within a study of shared clonotypes between healthy human individuals. Germline V CDR1 and CDR2: SGHDT, YYEEEE. The length of the CDR3 is 16 residues. Trimming removed 4 bases from V and 5 bases from J; junction bases left unmatched: 11. Notes on this clone: Antigen: not known.

Study-wide results and limits: Measured sharing among donors was expected to vary with sequencing depth.

The assay was immunoSEQ multiplex PCR, and TCRdb's table has in-frame clones only and misses some. The sample includes about 460,000 clones, roughly 80% of them seen just once. Material for sequencing was PBMCs. This TCR was sampled from a woman between 40 and 50 years old in good health. Some clones in this sample may be carry-over from other donors' samples. The chain links TRBV5-6 to TRBJ2-1, with 8 positions matching TRBD1. In DNA, the CDR3 is TGTGCCAGCAGCCGGAGACAGGGGCGCCTCGACAATGAGCAGTTCTTC. This gives the protein CASSRRQGRLDNEQFF. The full variable domain, in which reference TRBV5-6 and TRBJ2-1 provide the parts outside the CDR3, is DAGVTQSPTHLIKTRGQQVTLRCSPKSGHDTVSWYQQALGQGPQFIFQYYEEEERQRGNFPDRFSGHQFPNYSSELNVNALLLGDSALYLCASSRRQGRLDNEQFFGPGTRLTVL.